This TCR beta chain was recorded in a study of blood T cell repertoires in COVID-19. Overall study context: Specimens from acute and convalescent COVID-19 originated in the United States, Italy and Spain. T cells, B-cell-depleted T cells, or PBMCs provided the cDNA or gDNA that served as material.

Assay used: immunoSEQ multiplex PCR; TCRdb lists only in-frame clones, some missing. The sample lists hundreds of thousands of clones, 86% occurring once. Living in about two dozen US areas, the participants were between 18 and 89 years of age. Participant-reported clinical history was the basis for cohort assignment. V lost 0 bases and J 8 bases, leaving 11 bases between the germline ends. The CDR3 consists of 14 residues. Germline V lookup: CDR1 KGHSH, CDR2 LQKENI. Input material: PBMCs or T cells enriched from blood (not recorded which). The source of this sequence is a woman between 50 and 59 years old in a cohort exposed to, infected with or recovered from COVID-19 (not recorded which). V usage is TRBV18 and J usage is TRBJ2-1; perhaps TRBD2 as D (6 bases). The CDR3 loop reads CASSPPTSFDEQFF. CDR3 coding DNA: TGTGCCAGCTCACCACCGACTAGTTTCGATGAGCAGTTCTTC.